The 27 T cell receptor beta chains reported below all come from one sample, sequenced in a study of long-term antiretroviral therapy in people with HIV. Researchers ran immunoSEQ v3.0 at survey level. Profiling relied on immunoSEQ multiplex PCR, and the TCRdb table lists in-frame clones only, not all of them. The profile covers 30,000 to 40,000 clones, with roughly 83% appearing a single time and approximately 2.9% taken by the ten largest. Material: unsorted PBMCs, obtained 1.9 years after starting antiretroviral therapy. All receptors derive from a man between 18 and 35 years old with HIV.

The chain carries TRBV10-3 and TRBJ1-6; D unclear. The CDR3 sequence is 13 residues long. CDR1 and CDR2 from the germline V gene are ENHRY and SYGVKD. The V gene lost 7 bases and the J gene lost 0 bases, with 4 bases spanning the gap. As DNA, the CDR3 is TGTGCCATCACTAGCTCCTATAATTCACCCCTCCACTTT. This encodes CAITSSYNSPLHF.

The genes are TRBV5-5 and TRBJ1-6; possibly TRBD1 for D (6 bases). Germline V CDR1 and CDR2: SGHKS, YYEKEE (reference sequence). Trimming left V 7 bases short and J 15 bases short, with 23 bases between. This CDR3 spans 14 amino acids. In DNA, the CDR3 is TGTGCCAGCGAGTATGGACAGCCACCAATGCTCCTCCACTTT. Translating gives CASEYGQPPMLLHF.

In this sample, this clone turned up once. This chain's CDR3 is CASSRTSGVETQYF. In DNA form, the CDR3 reads TGTGCCAGCAGTCGGACTAGCGGGGTGGAGACCCAGTACTTC. V gene TRBV6-5 combines with J gene TRBJ2-5, with TRBD2 identical over 12 bases. The V gene's germline CDR1 is MNHEY and CDR2 SVGAGI. CDR3 length equals 14 residues. V trimming: 5 bases; J trimming: 5 bases; junction bases outside the gene matches: 3.

This CDR3 reads CASSFSGGTYEQYF. CDR3 bases: TGCGCCAGCAGCTTTAGCGGGGGCACCTACGAGCAGTACTTC. J is TRBJ2-7 and V is TRBV5-1, with TRBD2 matching 9 bases. The ends lost 2 bases at V and 2 bases at J; junction bases unmatched: 2. The CDR3 totals 14 residues. In germline, CDR1 is SGHRS, CDR2 YFSETQ.

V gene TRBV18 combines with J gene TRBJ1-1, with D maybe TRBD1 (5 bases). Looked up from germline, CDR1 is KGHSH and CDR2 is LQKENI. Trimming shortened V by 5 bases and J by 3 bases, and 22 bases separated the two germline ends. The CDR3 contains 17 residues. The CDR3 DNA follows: TGTGCCAGCTCATCCCCGGGACGCAAGGAGAGGGACACTGAAGCTTTCTTT. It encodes CASSSPGRKERDTEAFF.

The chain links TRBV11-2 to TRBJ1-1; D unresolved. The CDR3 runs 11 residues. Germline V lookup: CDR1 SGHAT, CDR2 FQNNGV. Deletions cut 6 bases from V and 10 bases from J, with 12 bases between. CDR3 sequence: CASRAFAAAFF. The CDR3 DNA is TGTGCCAGCAGGGCTTTTGCAGCAGCTTTCTTT.

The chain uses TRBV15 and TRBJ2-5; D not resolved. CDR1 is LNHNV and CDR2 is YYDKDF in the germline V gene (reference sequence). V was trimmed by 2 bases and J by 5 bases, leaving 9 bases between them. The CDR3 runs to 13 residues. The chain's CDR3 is CATSRTIRETQYF. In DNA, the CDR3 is TGTGCCACCAGCAGAACAATCCGCGAGACCCAGTACTTC.

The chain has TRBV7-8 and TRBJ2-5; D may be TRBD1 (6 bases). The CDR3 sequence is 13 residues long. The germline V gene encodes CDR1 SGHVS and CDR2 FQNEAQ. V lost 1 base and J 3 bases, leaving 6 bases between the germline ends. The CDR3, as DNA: TGTGCCAGCAGCTTAGACAGGGAAGAGACCCAGTACTTC. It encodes CASSLDREETQYF.

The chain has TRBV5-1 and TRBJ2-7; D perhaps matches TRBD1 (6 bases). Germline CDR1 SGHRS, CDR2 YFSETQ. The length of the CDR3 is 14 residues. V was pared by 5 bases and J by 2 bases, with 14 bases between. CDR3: CASSFWTDPYEQYF. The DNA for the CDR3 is TGCGCCAGCAGTTTCTGGACAGACCCCTACGAGCAGTACTTC.

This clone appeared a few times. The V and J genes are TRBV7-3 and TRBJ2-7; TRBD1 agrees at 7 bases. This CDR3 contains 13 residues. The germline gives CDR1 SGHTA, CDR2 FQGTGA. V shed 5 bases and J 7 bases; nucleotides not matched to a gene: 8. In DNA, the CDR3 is TGTGCCAGCAGCGCTACAGGGGAGACGGAGCAGTACTTC. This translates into CASSATGETEQYF. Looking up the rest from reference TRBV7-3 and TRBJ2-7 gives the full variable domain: GAGVSQTPSNKVTEKGKYVELRCDPISGHTALYWYRQSLGQGPEFLIYFQGTGAADDSGLPNDRFFAVRPEGSVSTLKIQRTERGDSAVYLCASSATGETEQYFGPGTRLTVT.

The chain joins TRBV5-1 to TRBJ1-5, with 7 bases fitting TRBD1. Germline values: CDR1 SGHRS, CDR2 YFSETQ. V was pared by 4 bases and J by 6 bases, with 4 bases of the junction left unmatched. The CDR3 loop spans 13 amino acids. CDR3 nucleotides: TGCGCCAGCAGCGTAGGGACAGCTCAGCCCCAGCATTTT. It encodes CASSVGTAQPQHF. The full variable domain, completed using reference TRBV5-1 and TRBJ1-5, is KAGVTQTPRYLIKTRGQQVTLSCSPISGHRSVSWYQQTPGQGLQFLFEYFSETQRNKGNFPGRFSGRQFSNSRSEMNVSTLELGDSALYLCASSVGTAQPQHFGDGTRLSIL.

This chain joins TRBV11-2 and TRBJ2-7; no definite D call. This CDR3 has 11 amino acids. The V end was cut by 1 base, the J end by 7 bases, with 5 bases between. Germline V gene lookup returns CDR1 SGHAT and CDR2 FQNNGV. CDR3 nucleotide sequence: TGTGCCAGCAGCTTAGGCCGGGAGCAGTACTTC. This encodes CASSLGREQYF.

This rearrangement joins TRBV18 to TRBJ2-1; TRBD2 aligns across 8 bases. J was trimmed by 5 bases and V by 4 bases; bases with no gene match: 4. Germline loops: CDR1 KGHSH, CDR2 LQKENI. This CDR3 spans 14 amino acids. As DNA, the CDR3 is TGTGCCAGCTCACGGGCCGGGGGGGACAATGAGCAGTTCTTC. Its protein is CASSRAGGDNEQFF.

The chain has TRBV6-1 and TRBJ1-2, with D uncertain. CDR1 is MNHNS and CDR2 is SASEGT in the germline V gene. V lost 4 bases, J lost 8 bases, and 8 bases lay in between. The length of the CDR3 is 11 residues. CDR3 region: CASSGPKGYTF. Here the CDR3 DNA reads TGTGCCAGCAGTGGGCCGAAGGGCTACACCTTC.

This CDR3 reads CASSFSGRGSPLHF. CDR3 coding DNA: TGTGCCAGCTCTTTTTCCGGGCGCGGTTCACCCCTCCACTTT. This chain connects TRBV6-5 to TRBJ1-6; D call uncertain. V lost 8 bases, J lost 9 bases, and 17 bases lay in between. The CDR3 is 14 residues long. The germline gives CDR1 MNHEY, CDR2 SVGAGI.

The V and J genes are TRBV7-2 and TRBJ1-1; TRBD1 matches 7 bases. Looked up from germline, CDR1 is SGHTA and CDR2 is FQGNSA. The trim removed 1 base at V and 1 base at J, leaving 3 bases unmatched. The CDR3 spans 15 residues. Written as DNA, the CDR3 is TGTGCCAGCAGCTTAGAGGGGGCGCGGAACACTGAAGCTTTCTTT. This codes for CASSLEGARNTEAFF. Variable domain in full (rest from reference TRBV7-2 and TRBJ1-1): GAGVSQSPSNKVTEKGKDVELRCDPISGHTALYWYRQSLGQGLEFLIYFQGNSAPDKSGLPSDRFSAERTGGSVSTLTIQRTQQEDSAVYLCASSLEGARNTEAFFGQGTRLTVV.

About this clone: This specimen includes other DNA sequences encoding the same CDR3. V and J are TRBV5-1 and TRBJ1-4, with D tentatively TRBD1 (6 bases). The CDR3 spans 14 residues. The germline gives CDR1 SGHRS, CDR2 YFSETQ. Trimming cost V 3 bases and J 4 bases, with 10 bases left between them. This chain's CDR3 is CASSSGQLNEKLFF. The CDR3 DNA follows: TGCGCCAGCAGCTCCGGACAGCTTAATGAAAAACTGTTTTTT.

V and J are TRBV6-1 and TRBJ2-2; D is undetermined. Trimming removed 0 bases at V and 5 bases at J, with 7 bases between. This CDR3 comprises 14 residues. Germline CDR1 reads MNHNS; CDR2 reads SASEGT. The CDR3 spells CASSEAWWTGELFF. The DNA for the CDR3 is TGTGCCAGCAGTGAAGCTTGGTGGACCGGGGAGCTGTTTTTT.

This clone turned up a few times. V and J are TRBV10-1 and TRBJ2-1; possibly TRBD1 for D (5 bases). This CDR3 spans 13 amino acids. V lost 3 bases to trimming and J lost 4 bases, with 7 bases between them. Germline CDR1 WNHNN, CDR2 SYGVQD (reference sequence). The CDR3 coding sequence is TGCGCCAGCAGTGACAGGGTATACAATGAGCAGTTCTTC. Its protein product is CASSDRVYNEQFF.

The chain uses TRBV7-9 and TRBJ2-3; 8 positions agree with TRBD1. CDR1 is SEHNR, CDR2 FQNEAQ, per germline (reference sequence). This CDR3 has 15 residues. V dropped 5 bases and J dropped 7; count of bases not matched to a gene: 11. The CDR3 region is CASSERTGNDNTQYF. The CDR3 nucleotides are TGTGCCAGCAGCGAACGGACAGGGAATGACAATACGCAGTATTTT.

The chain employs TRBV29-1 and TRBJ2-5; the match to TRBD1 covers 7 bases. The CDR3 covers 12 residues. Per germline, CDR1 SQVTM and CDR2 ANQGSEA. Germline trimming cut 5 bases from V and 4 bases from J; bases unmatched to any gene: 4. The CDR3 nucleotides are TGCAGCGTTAATAGGGGGCGAGAGACCCAGTACTTC. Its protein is CSVNRGRETQYF. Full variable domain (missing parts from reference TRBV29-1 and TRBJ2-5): SAVISQKPSRDICQRGTSLTIQCQVDSQVTMMFWYRQQPGQSLTLIATANQGSEATYESGFVIDKFPISRPNLTFSTLTVSNMSPEDSSIYLCSVNRGRETQYFGPGTRLLVL.

For the CDR3, the DNA is TGTGCCAGCAGCCCGGGACTAGCGGGGGCATATACGCAGTATTTT. Protein sequence: CASSPGLAGAYTQYF. The chain carries TRBV7-2 and TRBJ2-3, with 14 bases identical to TRBD2. Germline values: CDR1 SGHTA, CDR2 FQGNSA. There are 15 residues in the CDR3. Trimming removed 5 bases from V and 7 bases from J; junction bases left unmatched: 5.

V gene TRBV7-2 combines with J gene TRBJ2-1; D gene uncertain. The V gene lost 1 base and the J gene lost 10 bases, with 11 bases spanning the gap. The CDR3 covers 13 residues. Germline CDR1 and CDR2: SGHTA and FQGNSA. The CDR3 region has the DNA TGTGCCAGCAGCTTAGAGGCCGAGAAGGAGCAGTTCTTC. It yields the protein CASSLEAEKEQFF.

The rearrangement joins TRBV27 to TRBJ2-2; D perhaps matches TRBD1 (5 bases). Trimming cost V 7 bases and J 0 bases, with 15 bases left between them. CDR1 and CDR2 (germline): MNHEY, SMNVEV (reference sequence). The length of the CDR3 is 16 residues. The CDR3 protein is CASTLIDRANTGELFF. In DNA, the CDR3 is TGTGCCAGCACCCTAATAGACAGAGCGAACACCGGGGAGCTGTTTTTT.

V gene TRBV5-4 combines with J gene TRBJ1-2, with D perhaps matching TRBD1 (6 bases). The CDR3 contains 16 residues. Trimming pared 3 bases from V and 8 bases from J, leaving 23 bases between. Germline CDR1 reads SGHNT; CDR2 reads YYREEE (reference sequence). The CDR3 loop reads CASSSSILSGADGYTF. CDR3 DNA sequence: TGTGCCAGCAGCTCATCTATTTTATCGGGGGCGGACGGCTACACCTTC.

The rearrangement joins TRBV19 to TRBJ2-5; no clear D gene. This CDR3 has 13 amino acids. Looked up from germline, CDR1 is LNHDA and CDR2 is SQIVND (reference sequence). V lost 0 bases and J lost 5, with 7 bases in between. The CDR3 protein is CASSIDETETQYF. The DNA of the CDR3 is TGTGCCAGTAGTATAGACGAGACTGAGACCCAGTACTTC.

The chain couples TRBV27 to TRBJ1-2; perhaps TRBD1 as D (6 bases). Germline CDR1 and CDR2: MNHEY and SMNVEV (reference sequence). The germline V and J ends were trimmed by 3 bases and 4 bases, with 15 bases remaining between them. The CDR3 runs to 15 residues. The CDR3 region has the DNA TGTGCCAGCAGTTTCGGGGGCAGGGGAGGCTATGGCTACACCTTC. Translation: CASSFGGRGGYGYTF.